One and the same sample provided the 18 T cell receptor beta chains below, sequenced in a study of blood T cell repertoires in COVID-19. Generated by immunoSEQ multiplex PCR, the TCRdb table keeps only in-frame clones and is missing some. The sample has 250,000 or so clones; about 85% are singletons. Input material: peripheral blood. These receptors were collected from a woman aged 60-75 years with active or convalescent COVID-19.

The chain is built from TRBV6-5 and TRBJ2-2, with 10 bases that match TRBD1. The CDR3 sequence is 15 residues long. The germline V gene encodes CDR1 MNHEY and CDR2 SVGAGI. The trim removed 8 bases at V and 5 bases at J, leaving 8 bases unmatched. The CDR3 reads CASGVGDRGTGELFF. In DNA, the CDR3 is TGTGCCAGCGGGGTTGGGGACAGGGGAACCGGGGAGCTGTTTTTT.

The chain employs TRBV5-1 and TRBJ2-1, with a weak D call TRBD2 (6 bases). Trimming cost V 6 bases and J 6 bases, with 19 bases left between them. The length of the CDR3 is 15 residues. The germline V gene has CDR1 SGHRS and CDR2 YFSETQ. In nucleotides, the CDR3 is TGCGCCAGCAAGACGATGCCGGGAGAAGGCAATGAGCAGTTCTTC. This sequence encodes CASKTMPGEGNEQFF. The complete variable domain, with remaining parts taken from reference TRBV5-1 and TRBJ2-1, reads KAGVTQTPRYLIKTRGQQVTLSCSPISGHRSVSWYQQTPGQGLQFLFEYFSETQRNKGNFPGRFSGRQFSNSRSEMNVSTLELGDSALYLCASKTMPGEGNEQFFGPGTRLTVL.

The rearrangement links TRBV7-9 to TRBJ1-6, with D perhaps TRBD1 (5 bases). Germline assignment: CDR1 SEHNR and CDR2 FQNEAQ (reference sequence). The CDR3 has 16 amino acids. Deletions cut 5 bases from V and 5 bases from J, with 16 bases between. The CDR3 region has the DNA TGTGCCAGCAGCACCGGGGGGGTGATGCATAATTCACCCCTCCACTTT. This gives the protein CASSTGGVMHNSPLHF.

The chain combines TRBV19 with TRBJ2-5; maybe TRBD1 (6 bases). The CDR3 length is 16 residues. CDR1 is LNHDA and CDR2 is SQIVND in the germline V gene (reference sequence). The ends were cut back, 5 bases at V and 2 bases at J, with 18 bases in the middle. The CDR3 DNA follows: TGTGCCAGTAGTTCCCGGGACACCCCGAAGCAAGAGACCCAGTACTTC. Amino acids: CASSSRDTPKQETQYF. Complete variable domain (other parts from reference TRBV19 and TRBJ2-5): DGGITQSPKYLFRKEGQNVTLSCEQNLNHDAMYWYRQDPGQGLRLIYYSQIVNDFQKGDIAEGYSVSREKKESFPLTVTSAQKNPTAFYLCASSSRDTPKQETQYFGPGTRLLVL.

This chain connects TRBV15 to TRBJ1-3; D is unresolved. The germline V and J ends were trimmed by 1 base and 4 bases, with 8 bases remaining between them. Germline lookup yields CDR1 LNHNV and CDR2 YYDKDF (reference sequence). The CDR3 consists of 14 residues. The CDR3 DNA is TGTGCCACCAGCAGAGGCAGGCCAGGAAACACCATATATTTT. Translated: CATSRGRPGNTIYF.

The chain couples TRBV2 to TRBJ2-1; D unclear. Germline V gives CDR1 SNHLY, CDR2 FYNNEI. The CDR3 loop spans 10 amino acids. V was pared by 4 bases and J by 13 bases, with 8 bases between. The CDR3 coding sequence is TGTGCCAGCAGTGTAGTGTATCAGTTCTTC. This sequence encodes CASSVVYQFF.

This chain joins TRBV18 and TRBJ1-2; D is possibly TRBD1 (5 bases). The CDR3 spans 16 residues. Trimming stripped 3 bases from V and 6 bases from J, with 20 bases between. Germline V CDR1 and CDR2: KGHSH, LQKENI. As DNA, the CDR3 is TGTGCCAGCTCACCCACGGGGGAAGCTCCCCGGGATGGCTACACCTTC. This translates into CASSPTGEAPRDGYTF.

This clone was detected once. The chain links TRBV23-1 to TRBJ2-1; D gene uncertain. TRBV23-1 counts as an open reading frame of uncertain function. Trimming stripped 2 bases from V and 2 bases from J, with 7 bases between. The CDR3 runs 14 residues. The CDR3 sequence is CASSQQKTYNEQFF. The CDR3 DNA reads as TGCGCCAGCAGTCAACAGAAAACCTACAATGAGCAGTTCTTC.

The chain carries TRBV19 and TRBJ2-3; 13 positions match TRBD2. The CDR3 covers 16 residues. Germline lookup yields CDR1 LNHDA and CDR2 SQIVND (reference sequence). V lost 3 bases and J lost 8; bases outside the gene matches: 8. CDR3 region: CASSISPGLAGRTQYF. CDR3 bases: TGTGCCAGTAGTATTAGCCCGGGACTAGCGGGGCGTACGCAGTATTTT.

This chain connects TRBV6-6 to TRBJ1-5; 7 bases are shared with TRBD1. The length of the CDR3 is 15 residues. V was clipped by 8 bases and J by 0 bases; unmatched bases: 7. CDR1 MNHNY and CDR2 SVGAGI come from the germline V gene (reference sequence). The CDR3 region has the DNA TGTGCCAGCTATGACAGGGCGTATAGCAATCAGCCCCAGCATTTT. Its protein product is CASYDRAYSNQPQHF.

V and J are TRBV10-2 and TRBJ2-1; 13 bases are a match to TRBD2. The CDR3 extends over 15 amino acids. Germline CDR1 and CDR2: WSHSY and SAAADI. V was clipped by 3 bases and J by 8 bases; unmatched bases: 4. The CDR3 reads CASSDTSGRVYEQFF. The CDR3 region has the DNA TGCGCCAGCAGTGACACTAGCGGGAGGGTGTATGAGCAGTTCTTC.

The chain joins TRBV11-3 to TRBJ2-1; TRBD2 matches at 8 bases. CDR1 SGHNT and CDR2 YENEEA come from the germline V gene. The V gene end was trimmed by 0 bases and the J gene end by 0 bases; junction bases not matched to a gene: 4. The CDR3 contains 17 residues. The CDR3 is CASSLDIAGSSYNEQFF. The CDR3 DNA reads as TGTGCCAGCAGCTTAGATATAGCGGGGAGCTCCTACAATGAGCAGTTCTTC.

The chain is built from TRBV11-2 and TRBJ2-5, with D possibly being TRBD2 (5 bases). This CDR3 spans 15 amino acids. The germline V gene encodes CDR1 SGHAT and CDR2 FQNNGV. V was cut by 1 base and J by 2 bases, with 11 bases left in between. The chain's CDR3 is CASSLVWTGQETQYF. CDR3 coding DNA: TGTGCCAGCAGCTTAGTTTGGACTGGGCAAGAGACCCAGTACTTC.

J is TRBJ2-7 and V is TRBV29-1; 10 bases agree with TRBD1. From germline, CDR1 is SQVTM and CDR2 ANQGSEA. This CDR3 is 15 amino acids long. The V segment lost 4 bases and the J segment 0 bases; nucleotides outside the gene matches: 6. CDR3 residues: CSVAGGDRGSYEQYF. Here the CDR3 DNA reads TGCAGCGTTGCGGGGGGGGACAGGGGCTCCTACGAGCAGTACTTC.

V gene TRBV2 combines with J gene TRBJ2-3; 8 nucleotides line up with TRBD2. V was pared by 1 base and J by 5 bases, with 5 bases of the junction left unmatched. Germline V gene data show CDR1 as SNHLY and CDR2 as FYNNEI. CDR3 length equals 15 residues. CDR3 residues: CASSEEGLVLDTQYF. CDR3 nucleotides: TGTGCCAGCAGTGAAGAGGGACTAGTACTAGATACGCAGTATTTT.

The chain has TRBV10-3 and TRBJ2-7, with 9 positions matching TRBD1. With V trimmed by 0 bases and J by 4 bases, 7 bases remained unmatched. The CDR3 is made up of 16 amino acids. In germline, CDR1 is ENHRY, CDR2 SYGVKD. This CDR3 is CAISESSGTGFYEQYF. The DNA for the CDR3 is TGTGCCATCAGTGAGTCGAGCGGGACAGGGTTTTACGAGCAGTACTTC.

This chain joins TRBV7-8 and TRBJ2-5, with D unclear. This CDR3 is 13 amino acids long. Trimming stripped 1 base from V and 7 bases from J, with 10 bases between. Per germline, CDR1 SGHVS and CDR2 FQNEAQ. The CDR3 reads CASSLGQSGTQYF. The CDR3 bases are TGTGCCAGCAGCTTAGGTCAGTCGGGGACCCAGTACTTC.

The rearrangement uses TRBV24-1 and TRBJ2-3, with a tentative D call TRBD1 (5 bases). CDR3 length equals 14 residues. V lost 5 bases to trimming and J lost 4 bases, with 12 bases between them. Germline loops: CDR1 KGHDR, CDR2 SFDVKD. CDR3 coding DNA: TGTGCCACCAGTGTGTCTCAAGGGGCAGATACGCAGTATTTT. Residues: CATSVSQGADTQYF.